One and the same sample provided the 19 T cell receptor beta chains below, sequenced in a study of shared clonotypes between healthy human individuals. Profiling relied on immunoSEQ multiplex PCR, and the TCRdb table lists in-frame clones only, not all of them. The sample yields 2.3 million or so clones, approximately 93% seen once. The source material was naive CD4+ T cells from PBMCs. Subset described: CD45RA+ positively selected. These receptors all come from a young man in good health. Some clones in this sample may be carry-over from other donors' samples.

The chain employs TRBV7-2 and TRBJ1-1; D is possibly TRBD1 (5 bases). Looked up from germline, CDR1 is SGHTA and CDR2 is FQGNSA. The CDR3 runs to 15 residues. Trimming left V 5 bases short and J 5 bases short, with 18 bases between. CDR3 nucleotide sequence: TGTGCCAGCAGCCCATCGTCAGGGTATTGGACTGAAGCTTTCTTT. The encoded protein is CASSPSSGYWTEAFF. The full variable domain, completed using reference TRBV7-2 and TRBJ1-1, is GAGVSQSPSNKVTEKGKDVELRCDPISGHTALYWYRQSLGQGLEFLIYFQGNSAPDKSGLPSDRFSAERTGGSVSTLTIQRTQQEDSAVYLCASSPSSGYWTEAFFGQGTRLTVV.

The chain joins TRBV9 to TRBJ2-7; D remains unclear. CDR1 is SGDLS, CDR2 YYNGEE, per germline. The V end was cut by 7 bases, the J end by 3 bases, with 14 bases between. This CDR3 comprises 13 residues. DNA of the CDR3: TGTGCCAGCCGGATCGCAGAACTCTACGAGCAGTACTTC. It codes for CASRIAELYEQYF.

The rearrangement links TRBV7-6 to TRBJ2-7, with D perhaps assigned TRBD1 or TRBD2 (5 bases each). There are 15 residues in the CDR3. V gave up 5 bases and J gave up 6 bases, with 20 bases separating them. CDR1 and CDR2 (germline): SGHVS, FNYEAQ. The CDR3 bases are TGTGCCAGCAGCGCCACCGGGACCGCCCCCCTCGAGCAGTACTTC. This sequence encodes CASSATGTAPLEQYF.

The rearrangement uses TRBV27 and TRBJ1-3; TRBD1 matches 7 bases. Germline loops: CDR1 MNHEY, CDR2 SMNVEV (reference sequence). The CDR3 loop spans 19 amino acids. Germline trimming cut 5 bases from V and 0 bases from J; bases unmatched to any gene: 16. CDR3 amino acids: CASSTRRGQGGSSGNTIYF. CDR3 DNA sequence: TGTGCCAGCAGTACCCGGCGAGGGCAGGGGGGGTCCTCTGGAAACACCATATATTTT.

In this sample, this clone turned up once. The CDR3 coding sequence is TGTGCCAGCGGCATGGCTAGCGGGGGGAGAGAAGAGCAGTTCTTC. Its translation: CASGMASGGREEQFF. This rearrangement joins TRBV6-5 to TRBJ2-1; 11 bases line up with TRBD2. V gave up 8 bases and J gave up 10 bases; unmatched junction bases: 13. Germline lookup yields CDR1 MNHEY and CDR2 SVGAGI. The CDR3 totals 15 residues.

This chain uses TRBV29-1 with TRBJ2-1; 8 positions match TRBD2. The V and J ends lost 7 bases and 4 bases, in that order; junction bases with no gene match: 3. Germline V gene sequence: CDR1 SQVTM, CDR2 ANQGSEA. The CDR3 is 12 residues long. DNA for the CDR3: TGCAGCGGGCGGGAGGATTACAATGAGCAGTTCTTC. This gives the protein CSGREDYNEQFF.

This chain uses TRBV30 with TRBJ2-7; weak D call: TRBD1 (5 bases). CDR1 and CDR2 from the germline V gene are GTSNPN and SVGIG (reference sequence). The CDR3 runs 15 residues. The V gene lost 5 bases and the J gene lost 1 base, with 18 bases spanning the gap. As DNA, the CDR3 is TGTGCCTGGGGCTGGGGCCAGACGGTATCCTACGAGCAGTACTTC. Encoded protein: CAWGWGQTVSYEQYF.

V and J are TRBV27 and TRBJ1-3; TRBD1 might be the D (5 bases). Between the trimmed V and J ends, which lost 6 bases and 4 bases, there was a span of 16 bases. The CDR3 length is 15 residues. In germline, CDR1 is MNHEY, CDR2 SMNVEV (reference sequence). CDR3 DNA sequence: TGTGCCAGCAGAACTACCGGGACGGGAGGAAACACCATATATTTT. Its protein is CASRTTGTGGNTIYF.

The chain links TRBV21-1 to TRBJ2-7; the table's D gene call, TRBD1, was not cross checked with the DNA. TRBV21-1 is a pseudogene locus. CDR3 length: 18 amino acids. CDR3: CASSKWGHGDSLTYEQYF. The DNA of the CDR3 is TGTGCCAGCAGCAAATGGGGGCATGGGGACAGTCTGACCTACGAGCAGTACTTC.

In the case of this clone: This sample also contains other DNA sequences that code for the same CDR3. V gene TRBV5-1 combines with J gene TRBJ2-7; no clear D. This CDR3 is 13 amino acids long. Germline V lookup: CDR1 SGHRS, CDR2 YFSETQ. V lost 2 bases to trimming and J lost 2 bases, with 8 bases between them. This CDR3 is CASSLEGTYEQYF. CDR3 coding DNA: TGCGCCAGCAGCTTAGAAGGAACCTACGAGCAGTACTTC.

The V and J genes are TRBV5-4 and TRBJ2-5; D remains ambiguous. From germline, CDR1 is SGHNT and CDR2 YYREEE (reference sequence). This CDR3 region has 16 residues. Trimming cost V 4 bases and J 2 bases, with 18 bases left between them. The CDR3 DNA is TGTGCCAGCAGCCAAAGCATTCGGCGGAATCAAGAGACCCAGTACTTC. It encodes CASSQSIRRNQETQYF.

The chain carries TRBV7-9 and TRBJ2-2; no firm D call. Germline V gene data show CDR1 as SEHNR and CDR2 as FQNEAQ (reference sequence). V was cut by 3 bases and J by 6 bases, with 11 bases left in between. This CDR3 comprises 14 residues. CDR3 sequence reads: CASSFSQTSGELFF. The CDR3, as DNA: TGTGCCAGCAGCTTTAGTCAGACGTCCGGGGAGCTGTTTTTT.

About this clone: Other DNA sequences from this sample encode an identical CDR3 as well. V is TRBV7-2 and J is TRBJ2-1; TRBD2 aligns across 11 bases. Trimming at V came to 3 bases and at J to 4 bases, leaving 2 bases not matched to a gene. There are 15 residues in the CDR3. Germline V gives CDR1 SGHTA, CDR2 FQGNSA. The CDR3 reads CASSLGLAAYNEQFF. The CDR3, as DNA: TGTGCCAGCAGCTTGGGACTAGCGGCATACAATGAGCAGTTCTTC.

The chain is built from TRBV28 and TRBJ1-1; D gene ambiguous. The CDR3 contains 11 residues. Germline CDR1 is MDHEN and CDR2 is SYDVKM. Here the CDR3 DNA reads TGTGGTGTCTTTAGAGGAACTGAAGCTTTCTTT. Encoded protein: CGVFRGTEAFF.

The J gene is TRBJ2-3, the V gene TRBV9; 10 bases fit TRBD2. The CDR3 runs to 16 residues. The V and J ends lost 4 bases and 2 bases, in that order; junction bases with no gene match: 7. From germline, CDR1 is SGDLS and CDR2 YYNGEE. The CDR3, as DNA: TGTGCCAGCAGCCCAAATAGCGGGGGGCCCACAGATACGCAGTATTTT. It specifies CASSPNSGGPTDTQYF.

V gene TRBV6-5 combines with J gene TRBJ1-1; TRBD1 might be the D (5 bases). This CDR3 comprises 14 residues. Germline V CDR1 and CDR2: MNHEY, SVGAGI. V was shortened by 7 bases and J by 4 bases, with 16 bases between the two germline ends. The CDR3 protein is CASTGLGEITEAFF. CDR3 DNA: TGTGCCAGCACCGGGCTGGGGGAGATCACTGAAGCTTTCTTT.

The chain combines TRBV5-1 with TRBJ2-7; no clear D. Between the trimmed V and J ends, which lost 4 bases and 1 base, there was a span of 12 bases. CDR3 length: 14 amino acids. Looked up from germline, CDR1 is SGHRS and CDR2 is YFSETQ. CDR3 residues: CASSPLTSSYEQYF. In nucleotides, the CDR3 is TGCGCCAGCAGCCCCCTGACTTCTTCCTACGAGCAGTACTTC.

The chain combines TRBV18 with TRBJ2-1, with TRBD2 matching over 7 bases. The germline gives CDR1 KGHSH, CDR2 LQKENI. The ends lost 3 bases at V and 5 bases at J; junction bases unmatched: 10. The CDR3 runs to 16 residues. In DNA form, the CDR3 reads TGTGCCAGCTCACCGATATCGTCTAGCGGAAACAATGAGCAGTTCTTC. Amino acids: CASSPISSSGNNEQFF. Supplemented by reference TRBV18 and TRBJ2-1, the full variable domain reads NAGVMQNPRHLVRRRGQEARLRCSPMKGHSHVYWYRQLPEEGLKFMVYLQKENIIDESGMPKERFSAEFPKEGPSILRIQQVVRGDSAAYFCASSPISSSGNNEQFFGPGTRLTVL.

The V gene is TRBV5-1, the J gene TRBJ1-4; no definite D call. V lost 4 bases, J lost 8 bases, and 15 bases lay in between. The CDR3 totals 14 residues. Germline CDR1 and CDR2: SGHRS and YFSETQ. This chain's CDR3 is CASSPDLGNEKLFF. In DNA, the CDR3 is TGCGCCAGCAGCCCCGACTTGGGTAACGAAAAACTGTTTTTT.